In its sample, the clone carrying this T cell receptor beta chain was seen many times. The antigen remains undetermined. CDR3 size: 16 residues. CDR1 and CDR2 from the germline V gene are MNHEY and SVGAGI. J gave up 6 bases and V 4 bases, and 12 bases lay outside the gene matches. The source of the sample is a study of response to subunit inactivated influenza vaccine. General study findings and limits: New T cells are recruited in small numbers by each seasonal influenza vaccination, according to the authors' suggestion.

MiXCR, run by TCRdb on the RT-PCR reads, gives a single entry per CDR3 protein. The sample shows more than 700,000 distinct CDR3 sequences, 21% of them seen only once. The rearrangement uses TRBV6-5 and TRBJ1-2; 9 bases agree with TRBD1. The source was PBMCs from blood, collected more than 4 days after vaccination. The sequence came from a middle-aged man who received an inactivated influenza vaccine. The CDR3 sequence: CASSSQTTGGSDGYTF. The CDR3 DNA is TGTGCCAGCAGTTCCCAGACCACAGGGGGCAGCGATGGCTACACCTTC.